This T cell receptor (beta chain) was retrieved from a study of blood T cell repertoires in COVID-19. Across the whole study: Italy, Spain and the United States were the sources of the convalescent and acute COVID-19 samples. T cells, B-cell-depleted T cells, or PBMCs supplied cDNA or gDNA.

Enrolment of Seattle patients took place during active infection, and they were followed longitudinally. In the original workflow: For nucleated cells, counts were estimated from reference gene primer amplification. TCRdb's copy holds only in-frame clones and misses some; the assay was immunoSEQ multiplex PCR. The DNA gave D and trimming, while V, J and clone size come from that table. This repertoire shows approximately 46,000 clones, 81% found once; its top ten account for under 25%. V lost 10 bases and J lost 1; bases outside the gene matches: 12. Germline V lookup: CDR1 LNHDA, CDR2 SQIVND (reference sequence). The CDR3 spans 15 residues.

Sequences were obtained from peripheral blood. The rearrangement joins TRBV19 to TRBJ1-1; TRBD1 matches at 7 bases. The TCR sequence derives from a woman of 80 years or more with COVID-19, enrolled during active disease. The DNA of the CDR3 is TGTGCCACAATAGACAGGGAGTGGGGGAACACTGAAGCTTTCTTT. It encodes CATIDREWGNTEAFF.